The T cell receptor (beta chain) described here comes from a study of shared clonotypes between healthy human individuals. Study context: Used for every donor were three CD4 naive, three CD4 memory, two CD8 naive and one CD8 memory plate.

Sequencing used immunoSEQ multiplex PCR; TCRdb keeps in-frame clones, though not all of them. The sample holds roughly 2 million clones, about 95% seen once. This clone is a singleton in its sample. The ends were cut back, 2 bases at V and 5 bases at J, with 7 bases in the middle. Germline loops: CDR1 MNHEY, CDR2 SMNVEV (reference sequence). This CDR3 contains 12 residues. The naive CD8 subset, CD45RO-negative cells positively selected for CCR7, excluded terminally differentiated effector memory CD45RA+ cells. The sequenced material came from naive CD8+ T cells sorted from blood. This sequence originates from a man aged 18 to 29 in good health. V is TRBV27 and J is TRBJ2-7; maybe TRBD1 (6 bases). CDR3 sequence (DNA): TGTGCCAGCAGTTTAGAGGGGGACGAGCAGTACTTC. It codes for CASSLEGDEQYF.